These T cell receptor beta chains were read from a single sample in a study of PD-1 blockade in classical Hodgkin lymphoma. Data came from immunoSEQ multiplex PCR; TCRdb stores just in-frame clones and leaves some out. The data show roughly 150,000 clones, around 84% seen once. The sample here was peripheral blood mononuclear cells (PBMCs), taken before the second cycle of nivolumab. These receptors were obtained from a human donor with classical Hodgkin lymphoma. Both conserved end residues are part of each CDR3. A D gene is named only where the DNA matches it firmly. Only some rows state a clone size, as once, few, many or a class for expanded clones.

J | size | V | D | DNA | CDR3
TRBJ2-5 | - | TRBV9 | - | TGTGCCAGCAGTCGGGTATCTGGTATTCAAGAGACCCAGTACTTC | CASSRVSGIQETQYF
TRBJ2-7 | - | TRBV11-1 | - | TGTGCCAGCAGCCAACGATACTACGAGCAGTACTTC | CASSQRYYEQYF
TRBJ1-4 | once | TRBV10-3 | TRBD1 | TGTGCCATCAGTGAAGACAGGGGCAATGAAAAACTGTTTTTT | CAISEDRGNEKLFF
TRBJ2-3 | - | TRBV5-1 | TRBD2 | TGCGCCAGCAGGAGGGACTACACGGAAGATACGCAGTATTTT | CASRRDYTEDTQYF
TRBJ1-4 | - | TRBV9 | - | TGTGCCAGCAGCGAACGAGGAGTAATTAATGAAAAACTGTTTTTT | CASSERGVINEKLFF
TRBJ2-7 | - | TRBV29-1 | - | TGCAGCGTTGGTACAGGATTCTACGAGCAGTACTTC | CSVGTGFYEQYF
TRBJ2-1 | - | TRBV7-6 | TRBD2 | TGTGCCAGCAGTGTACTAGCGGGGTCTATGTACAATGAGCAGTTCTTC | CASSVLAGSMYNEQFF
TRBJ1-1 | - | TRBV9 | - | TGTGCCAGCAGCGTAGAGAAGGCAAACACTGAAGCTTTCTTT | CASSVEKANTEAFF
TRBJ2-3 | - | TRBV19 | TRBD1 | TGTGCCAGTAGTATAGGTCGGACAGGGGCAAGGACAGATACGCAGTATTTT | CASSIGRTGARTDTQYF
TRBJ1-1 | - | TRBV11-2 | - | TGTGCCAGCAGCCTAAGGCCCCGGGGAAACACTGAAGCTTTCTTT | CASSLRPRGNTEAFF
TRBJ1-1 | - | TRBV2 | - | TGTGCCAGCAGTGAAGCGGGCGGTGAAGCTTTCTTT | CASSEAGGEAFF
TRBJ2-5 | - | TRBV5-4 | TRBD2 | TGTGCCAGCAGAAAAACTAGCGGGATTCAAGAGACCCAGTACTTC | CASRKTSGIQETQYF
TRBJ2-2 | - | TRBV5-1 | TRBD2 | TGCGCCAGCAGCTCCGGACTAGCGGGAATCACCGGGGAGCTGTTTTTT | CASSSGLAGITGELFF
TRBJ2-1 | - | TRBV5-4 | - | TGTGCCAGCAGCTTGGGGGCTGGATATGAGCAGTTCTTC | CASSLGAGYEQFF
TRBJ2-5 | - | TRBV5-4 | - | TGTGCCAGCAGCTTGGGAGGGGTTGAGACCCAGTACTTC | CASSLGGVETQYF
TRBJ2-3 | - | TRBV5-1 | - | TGCGCCAGCAGCTCTACGCCTCCTAGCACAGATACGCAGTATTTT | CASSSTPPSTDTQYF
TRBJ1-3 | - | TRBV5-1 | - | TGCGCCAGCAGCTTGGGGGCAATGCCGGTCCCCTCTGGAAACACCATATATTTT | CASSLGAMPVPSGNTIYF
TRBJ1-2 | - | TRBV5-6 | - | TGTGCCAGCACCGGCGACTTAACCCCTAGACAGCTATATGGCTACACCTTC | CASTGDLTPRQLYGYTF
TRBJ1-1 | - | TRBV6-5 | - | TGTGCCAGCAGTTACTCGTTAGGGGCAGACACTGAAGCTTTCTTT | CASSYSLGADTEAFF
TRBJ2-4 | - | TRBV7-2 | - | TGTGCCAGCAGCCCCCAAGGACAGTTAGCCAAAAACATTCAGTACTTC | CASSPQGQLAKNIQYF
TRBJ1-5 | - | TRBV2 | TRBD1 | TGTGCCAGCAAAGGACAGGGAATTTTTCAGCCCCAGCATTTT | CASKGQGIFQPQHF